The rows below give T cell receptor beta chains drawn from one sample of a study of blood T cell repertoires in COVID-19. Generated by immunoSEQ multiplex PCR, the TCRdb table keeps only in-frame clones and is missing some. The repertoire has 90,000 to 100,000 clones, approximately 86% of them found once; the top ten carry 10%. Specimen: peripheral blood. Every receptor here comes from a man aged 50 or older with acute or convalescent COVID-19. CDR3s include the opening cysteine and the closing phenylalanine or tryptophan. D genes are given only for firm matches.

v_gene	j_gene	d_gene	CDR3aa
TRBV2	TRBJ1-2	TRBD1	CASSEGAGGINYGYTF
TRBV27	TRBJ1-4	.	CASSPMTRGTNEKLFF
TRBV10-3	TRBJ1-5	.	CAISQRGQNSNQPQHF
TRBV5-6	TRBJ1-5	.	CASSSGYQPQHF
TRBV29-1	TRBJ2-2	.	CSVALGGLKNTGELFF
TRBV10-1	TRBJ1-1	.	CASSVRGITEAFF
TRBV11-3	TRBJ2-3	.	CASSLDGHGVGDTQYF
TRBV11-2	TRBJ1-6	.	CASTLTSGGNNSPLHF
TRBV6-5	TRBJ1-5	TRBD1	CASSSEGTGRQPQHF
TRBV7-9	TRBJ1-4	.	CASSLVSGSTNEKLFF
TRBV7-9	TRBJ2-4	.	CASSFAVAKNIQYF
TRBV30	TRBJ2-7	.	CACGGGHEQYF
TRBV7-3	TRBJ2-6	TRBD1	CASSRQGGSGANVLTF
TRBV25-1	TRBJ2-5	.	CASSEGAQGIETQYF
TRBV7-7	TRBJ2-1	TRBD2	CASSPRLAGEAEQFF
TRBV29-1	TRBJ2-2	TRBD1	CSVEAPGTGGDGELFF
TRBV2	TRBJ2-1	TRBD2	CASSDPREVQFF
TRBV5-1	TRBJ2-1	TRBD1	CASSQEGQGYEQFF
TRBV5-6	TRBJ2-7	.	CASSSRLQGYTYEQYF
TRBV3-1/TRBV3-2	TRBJ1-4	.	CASSQEVEGEEKLFF
TRBV7-9	TRBJ2-7	TRBD1	CASSLSGGQESSEQYF
TRBV3-1/TRBV3-2	TRBJ2-7	TRBD1	CASSQGRTGAAYEQYF
TRBV24-1	TRBJ2-1	.	CATSDPLRSYNEQFF
TRBV4-1	TRBJ2-7	TRBD1	CASSLQGAQDEQYF